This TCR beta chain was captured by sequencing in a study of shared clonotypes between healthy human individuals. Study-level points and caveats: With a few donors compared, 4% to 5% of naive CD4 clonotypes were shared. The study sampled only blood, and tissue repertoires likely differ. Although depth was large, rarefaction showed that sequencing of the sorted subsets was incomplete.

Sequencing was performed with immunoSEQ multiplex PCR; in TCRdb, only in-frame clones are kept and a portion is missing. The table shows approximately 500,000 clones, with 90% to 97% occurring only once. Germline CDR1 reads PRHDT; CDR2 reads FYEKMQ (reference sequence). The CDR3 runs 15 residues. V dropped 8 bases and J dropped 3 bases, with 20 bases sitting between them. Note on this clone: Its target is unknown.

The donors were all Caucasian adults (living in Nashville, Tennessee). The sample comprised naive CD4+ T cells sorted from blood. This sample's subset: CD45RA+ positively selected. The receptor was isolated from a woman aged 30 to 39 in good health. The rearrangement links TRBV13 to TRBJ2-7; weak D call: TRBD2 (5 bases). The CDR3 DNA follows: TGTGCCAGCGGTGAAAGTAGCGAGTTCTACTACGAGCAGTACTTC. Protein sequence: CASGESSEFYYEQYF.